This T cell receptor beta chain is from a study of CD8 T cells in ankylosing spondylitis. Findings and limits, study-wide: Among TCR beta sequences, a motif of several highly homologous variants appeared characteristic of ankylosing spondylitis blood. Disease-linked clones displayed a CD8+ phenotype and appeared relatively rarely in peripheral blood.

TCRdb re-called the 5' RACE reads with MiXCR, one entry per CDR3 protein. The data show 330,000 or so distinct CDR3 sequences, less than 9.5% seen once. This clonotype was observed many times. The antigen is not known. Trimming left V 0 bases short and J 0 bases short, with 6 bases between. Per germline, CDR1 SGHDN and CDR2 FVKESK. CDR3 length equals 14 residues. Sequenced sample: blood, either unsorted or a sorted T cell fraction (not recorded which). The TCR comes from a male donor with ankylosing spondylitis. The genes are TRBV14 and TRBJ2-7, with D unclear. The CDR3 here is CASSQDRSSYEQYF. The CDR3 coding sequence is TGTGCCAGCAGCCAAGACAGGAGCTCCTACGAGCAGTACTTC.